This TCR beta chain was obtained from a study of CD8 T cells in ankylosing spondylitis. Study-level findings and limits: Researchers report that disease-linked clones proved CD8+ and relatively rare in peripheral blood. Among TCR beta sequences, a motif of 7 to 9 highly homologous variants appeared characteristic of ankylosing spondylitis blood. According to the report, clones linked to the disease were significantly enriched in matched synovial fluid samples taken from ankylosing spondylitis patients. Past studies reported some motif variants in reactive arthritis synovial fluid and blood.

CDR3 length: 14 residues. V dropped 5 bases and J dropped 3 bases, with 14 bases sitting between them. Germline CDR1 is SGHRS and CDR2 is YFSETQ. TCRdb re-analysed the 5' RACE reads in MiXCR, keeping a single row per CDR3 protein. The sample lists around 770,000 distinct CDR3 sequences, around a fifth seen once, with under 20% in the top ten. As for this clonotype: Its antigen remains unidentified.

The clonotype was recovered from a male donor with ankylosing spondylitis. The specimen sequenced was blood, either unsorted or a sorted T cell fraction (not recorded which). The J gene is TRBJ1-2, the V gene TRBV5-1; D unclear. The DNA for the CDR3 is TGCGCCAGCAGATACGACCCTGAGGACTATGGCTACACCTTC. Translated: CASRYDPEDYGYTF.